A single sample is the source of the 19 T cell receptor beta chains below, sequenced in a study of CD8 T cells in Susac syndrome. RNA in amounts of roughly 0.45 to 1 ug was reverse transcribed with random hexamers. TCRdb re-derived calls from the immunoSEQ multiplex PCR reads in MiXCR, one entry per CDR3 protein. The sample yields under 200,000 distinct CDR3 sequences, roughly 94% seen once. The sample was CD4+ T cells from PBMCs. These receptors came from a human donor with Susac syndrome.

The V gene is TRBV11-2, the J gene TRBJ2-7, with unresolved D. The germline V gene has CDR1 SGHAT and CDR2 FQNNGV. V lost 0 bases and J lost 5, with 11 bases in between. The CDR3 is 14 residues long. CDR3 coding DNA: TGTGCCAGCAGCTTAGACGGGCAGTCCCACGAGCAGTACTTC. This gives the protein CASSLDGQSHEQYF. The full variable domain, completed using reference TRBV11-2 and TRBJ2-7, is EAGVAQSPRYKIIEKRQSVAFWCNPISGHATLYWYQQILGQGPKLLIQFQNNGVVDDSQLPKDRFSAERLKGVDSTLKIQPAKLEDSAVYLCASSLDGQSHEQYFGPGTRLTVT.

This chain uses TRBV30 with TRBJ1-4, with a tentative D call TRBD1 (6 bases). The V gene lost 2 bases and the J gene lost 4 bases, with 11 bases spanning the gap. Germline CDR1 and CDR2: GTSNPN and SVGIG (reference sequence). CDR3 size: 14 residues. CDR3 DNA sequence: TGTGCCTGGAGTCAGGGGCCAATTAATGAAAAACTGTTTTTT. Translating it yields CAWSQGPINEKLFF.

The DNA for the CDR3 is TGCAGTGCTAGATTGCGGACAGGGGGCGCGAAGCAGCCCCAGCATTTT. It yields the protein CSARLRTGGAKQPQHF. V is TRBV20-1 and J is TRBJ1-5; 11 bases match TRBD1. The CDR3 is 16 amino acids. Germline assignment: CDR1 DFQATT and CDR2 SNEGSKA (reference sequence). Trimming at V came to 2 bases and at J to 7 bases, leaving 10 bases not matched to a gene.

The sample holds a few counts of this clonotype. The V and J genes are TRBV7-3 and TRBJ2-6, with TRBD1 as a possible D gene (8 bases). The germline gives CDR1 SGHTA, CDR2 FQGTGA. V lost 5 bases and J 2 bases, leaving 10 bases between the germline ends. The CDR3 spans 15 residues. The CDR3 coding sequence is TGTGCCAGCAGCACAGGGGGGGCTGGGGCCAACGTCCTGACTTTC. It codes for CASSTGGAGANVLTF.

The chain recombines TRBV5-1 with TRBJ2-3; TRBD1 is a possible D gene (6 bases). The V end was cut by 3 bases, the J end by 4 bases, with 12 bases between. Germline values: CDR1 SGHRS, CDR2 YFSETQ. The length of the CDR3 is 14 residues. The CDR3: CASSWNRAADTQYF. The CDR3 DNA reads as TGCGCCAGCAGCTGGAACAGGGCGGCAGATACGCAGTATTTT. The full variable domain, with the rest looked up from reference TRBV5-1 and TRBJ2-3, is KAGVTQTPRYLIKTRGQQVTLSCSPISGHRSVSWYQQTPGQGLQFLFEYFSETQRNKGNFPGRFSGRQFSNSRSEMNVSTLELGDSALYLCASSWNRAADTQYFGPGTRLTVL.

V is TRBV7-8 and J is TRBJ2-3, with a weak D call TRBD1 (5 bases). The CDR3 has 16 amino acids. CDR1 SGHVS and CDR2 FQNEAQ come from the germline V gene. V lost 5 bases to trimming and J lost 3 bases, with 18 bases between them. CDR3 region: CASSLTLLGDTDTQYF. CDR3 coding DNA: TGTGCCAGCAGCCTAACGCTATTAGGGGATACAGATACGCAGTATTTT.

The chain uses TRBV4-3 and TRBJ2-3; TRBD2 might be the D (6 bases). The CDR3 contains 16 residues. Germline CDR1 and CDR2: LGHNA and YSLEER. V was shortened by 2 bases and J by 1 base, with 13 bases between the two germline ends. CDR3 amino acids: CASSQNPGERTDTQYF. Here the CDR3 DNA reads TGCGCCAGCAGCCAAAACCCGGGGGAACGCACAGATACGCAGTATTTT.

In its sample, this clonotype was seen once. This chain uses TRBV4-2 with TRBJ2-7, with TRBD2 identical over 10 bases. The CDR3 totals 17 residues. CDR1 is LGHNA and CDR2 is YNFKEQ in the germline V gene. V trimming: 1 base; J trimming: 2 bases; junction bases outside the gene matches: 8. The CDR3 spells CASSQGPGTSDTYEQYF. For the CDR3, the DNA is TGTGCCAGCAGCCAAGGACCCGGGACTAGCGATACCTACGAGCAGTACTTC.

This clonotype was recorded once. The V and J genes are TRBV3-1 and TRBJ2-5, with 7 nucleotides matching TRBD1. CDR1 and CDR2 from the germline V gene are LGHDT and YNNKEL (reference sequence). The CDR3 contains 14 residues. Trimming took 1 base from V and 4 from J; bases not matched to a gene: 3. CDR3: CASSQATGRETQYF. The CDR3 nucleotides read TGTGCCAGCAGCCAAGCGACAGGGAGAGAGACCCAGTACTTC.

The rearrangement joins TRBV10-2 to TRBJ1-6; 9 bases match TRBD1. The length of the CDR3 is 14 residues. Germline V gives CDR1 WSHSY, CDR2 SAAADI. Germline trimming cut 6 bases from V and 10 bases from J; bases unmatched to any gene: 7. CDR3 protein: CASRADRGKSPLHF. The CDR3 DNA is TGCGCCAGCAGGGCGGACAGGGGAAAGTCACCCCTCCACTTT.

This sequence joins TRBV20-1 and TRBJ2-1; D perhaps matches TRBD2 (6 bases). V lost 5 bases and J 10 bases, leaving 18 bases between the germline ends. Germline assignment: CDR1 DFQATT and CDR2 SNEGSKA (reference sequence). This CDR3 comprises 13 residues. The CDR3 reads CSAHHGGAGEQFF. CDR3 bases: TGCAGTGCTCACCACGGCGGGGCAGGGGAGCAGTTCTTC.

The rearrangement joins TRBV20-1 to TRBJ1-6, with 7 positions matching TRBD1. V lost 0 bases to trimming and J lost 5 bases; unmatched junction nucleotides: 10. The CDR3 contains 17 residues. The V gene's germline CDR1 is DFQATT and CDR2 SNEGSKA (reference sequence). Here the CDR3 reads CSARDLRGQTNNSPLHF. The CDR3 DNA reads TGCAGTGCTAGAGATTTACGGGGACAGACTAATAATTCACCCCTCCACTTT.

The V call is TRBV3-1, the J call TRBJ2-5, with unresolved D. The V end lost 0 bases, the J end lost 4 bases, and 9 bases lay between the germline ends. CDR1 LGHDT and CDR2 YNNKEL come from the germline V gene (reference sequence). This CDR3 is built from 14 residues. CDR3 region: CASSQDASRETQYF. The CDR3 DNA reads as TGTGCCAGCAGCCAAGACGCGTCGAGAGAGACCCAGTACTTC.

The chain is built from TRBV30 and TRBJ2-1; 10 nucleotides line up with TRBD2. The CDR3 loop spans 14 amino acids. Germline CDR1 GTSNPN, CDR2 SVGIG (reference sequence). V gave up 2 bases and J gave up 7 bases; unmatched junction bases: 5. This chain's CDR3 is CAWSRSGGLNEQFF. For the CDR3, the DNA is TGTGCCTGGAGTCGTAGCGGGGGGCTTAATGAGCAGTTCTTC. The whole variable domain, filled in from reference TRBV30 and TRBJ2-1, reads SQTIHQWPATLVQPVGSPLSLECTVEGTSNPNLYWYRQAAGRGLQLLFYSVGIGQISSEVPQNLSASRPQDRQFILSSKKLLLSDSGFYLCAWSRSGGLNEQFFGPGTRLTVL.

The CDR3 coding sequence is TGTGCCAGCAGTTACAGGCAGAGGTACAATGAGCAGTTCTTC. Residues: CASSYRQRYNEQFF. J is TRBJ2-1 and V is TRBV14; tentatively, D is TRBD1 (5 bases). This CDR3 contains 14 residues. Trimming took 6 bases from V and 4 from J, leaving 13 bases between them. Germline assignment: CDR1 SGHDN and CDR2 FVKESK.

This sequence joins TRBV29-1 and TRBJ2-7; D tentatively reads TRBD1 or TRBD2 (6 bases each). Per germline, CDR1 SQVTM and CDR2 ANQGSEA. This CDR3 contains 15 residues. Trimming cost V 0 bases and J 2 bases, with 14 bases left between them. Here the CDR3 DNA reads TGCAGCGTTGAAGAAATACAGGGAGGTCCCTACGAGCAGTACTTC. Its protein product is CSVEEIQGGPYEQYF.

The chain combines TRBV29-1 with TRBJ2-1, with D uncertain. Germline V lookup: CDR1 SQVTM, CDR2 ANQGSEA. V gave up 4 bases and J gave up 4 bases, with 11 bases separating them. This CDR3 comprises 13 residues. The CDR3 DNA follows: TGCAGCGTTGTACCAGAGCAATACAATGAGCAGTTCTTC. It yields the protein CSVVPEQYNEQFF.

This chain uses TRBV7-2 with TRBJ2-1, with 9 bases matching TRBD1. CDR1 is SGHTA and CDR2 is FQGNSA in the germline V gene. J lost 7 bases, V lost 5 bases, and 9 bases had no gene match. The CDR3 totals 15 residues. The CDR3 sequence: CASSPIRDRENEQFF. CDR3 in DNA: TGTGCCAGCAGCCCGATCCGGGACAGGGAAAATGAGCAGTTCTTC.

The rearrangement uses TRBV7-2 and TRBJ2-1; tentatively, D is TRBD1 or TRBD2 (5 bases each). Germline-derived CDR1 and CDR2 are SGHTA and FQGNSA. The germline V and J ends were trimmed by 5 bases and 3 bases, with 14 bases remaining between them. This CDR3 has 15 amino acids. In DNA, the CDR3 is TGTGCCAGCAGCAAGGGGACGGAAGGCTACAATGAGCAGTTCTTC. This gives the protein CASSKGTEGYNEQFF.